The clone carrying this T cell receptor (beta chain) came up a few times. The target antigen is unknown. Between the trimmed V and J ends, which lost 1 base and 7 bases, there was a span of 13 bases. Germline assignment: CDR1 SEHNR and CDR2 FQNEAQ (reference sequence). The CDR3 sequence is 14 residues long. This entry is derived from a study of blood T cells in healthy people across ages. With a J-beta primer mix and a sample-barcoded 5' primer, a second PCR ran about 7 to 12 cycles. Each CDR3 protein is one row after TCRdb ran MiXCR on the 5' RACE reads. The data contain around 1.7 million distinct CDR3 sequences, 28% of them seen just once; the ten biggest clones take up roughly 8.2%. Points from the study as a whole: The donors' CMV status was not determined, possibly confounding changes in expanded clonotypes.

Source material: blood. The chain joins TRBV7-9 to TRBJ1-2; no definite D call. This clonotype was sampled from a woman aged 25 to 45 in good health. CDR3 DNA: TGTGCCAGCAGCTTAGAACCACGTCCCCGTGGCTACACCTTC. It yields the protein CASSLEPRPRGYTF.